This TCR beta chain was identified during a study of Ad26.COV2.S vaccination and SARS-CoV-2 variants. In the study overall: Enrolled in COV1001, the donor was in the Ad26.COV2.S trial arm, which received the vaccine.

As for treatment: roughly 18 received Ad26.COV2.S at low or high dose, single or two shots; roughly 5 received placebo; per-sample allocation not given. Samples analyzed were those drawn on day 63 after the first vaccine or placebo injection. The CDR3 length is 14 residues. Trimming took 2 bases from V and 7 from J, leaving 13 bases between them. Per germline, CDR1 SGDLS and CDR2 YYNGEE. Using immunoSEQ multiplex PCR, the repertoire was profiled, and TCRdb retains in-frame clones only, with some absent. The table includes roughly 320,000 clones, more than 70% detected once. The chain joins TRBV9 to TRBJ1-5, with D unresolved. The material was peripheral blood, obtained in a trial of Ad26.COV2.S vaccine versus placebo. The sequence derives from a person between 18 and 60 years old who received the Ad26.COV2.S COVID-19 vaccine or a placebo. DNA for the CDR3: TGTGCCAGCAGCGTCGGCGGGGTTGCGCAGCCCCAGCATTTT. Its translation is CASSVGGVAQPQHF.